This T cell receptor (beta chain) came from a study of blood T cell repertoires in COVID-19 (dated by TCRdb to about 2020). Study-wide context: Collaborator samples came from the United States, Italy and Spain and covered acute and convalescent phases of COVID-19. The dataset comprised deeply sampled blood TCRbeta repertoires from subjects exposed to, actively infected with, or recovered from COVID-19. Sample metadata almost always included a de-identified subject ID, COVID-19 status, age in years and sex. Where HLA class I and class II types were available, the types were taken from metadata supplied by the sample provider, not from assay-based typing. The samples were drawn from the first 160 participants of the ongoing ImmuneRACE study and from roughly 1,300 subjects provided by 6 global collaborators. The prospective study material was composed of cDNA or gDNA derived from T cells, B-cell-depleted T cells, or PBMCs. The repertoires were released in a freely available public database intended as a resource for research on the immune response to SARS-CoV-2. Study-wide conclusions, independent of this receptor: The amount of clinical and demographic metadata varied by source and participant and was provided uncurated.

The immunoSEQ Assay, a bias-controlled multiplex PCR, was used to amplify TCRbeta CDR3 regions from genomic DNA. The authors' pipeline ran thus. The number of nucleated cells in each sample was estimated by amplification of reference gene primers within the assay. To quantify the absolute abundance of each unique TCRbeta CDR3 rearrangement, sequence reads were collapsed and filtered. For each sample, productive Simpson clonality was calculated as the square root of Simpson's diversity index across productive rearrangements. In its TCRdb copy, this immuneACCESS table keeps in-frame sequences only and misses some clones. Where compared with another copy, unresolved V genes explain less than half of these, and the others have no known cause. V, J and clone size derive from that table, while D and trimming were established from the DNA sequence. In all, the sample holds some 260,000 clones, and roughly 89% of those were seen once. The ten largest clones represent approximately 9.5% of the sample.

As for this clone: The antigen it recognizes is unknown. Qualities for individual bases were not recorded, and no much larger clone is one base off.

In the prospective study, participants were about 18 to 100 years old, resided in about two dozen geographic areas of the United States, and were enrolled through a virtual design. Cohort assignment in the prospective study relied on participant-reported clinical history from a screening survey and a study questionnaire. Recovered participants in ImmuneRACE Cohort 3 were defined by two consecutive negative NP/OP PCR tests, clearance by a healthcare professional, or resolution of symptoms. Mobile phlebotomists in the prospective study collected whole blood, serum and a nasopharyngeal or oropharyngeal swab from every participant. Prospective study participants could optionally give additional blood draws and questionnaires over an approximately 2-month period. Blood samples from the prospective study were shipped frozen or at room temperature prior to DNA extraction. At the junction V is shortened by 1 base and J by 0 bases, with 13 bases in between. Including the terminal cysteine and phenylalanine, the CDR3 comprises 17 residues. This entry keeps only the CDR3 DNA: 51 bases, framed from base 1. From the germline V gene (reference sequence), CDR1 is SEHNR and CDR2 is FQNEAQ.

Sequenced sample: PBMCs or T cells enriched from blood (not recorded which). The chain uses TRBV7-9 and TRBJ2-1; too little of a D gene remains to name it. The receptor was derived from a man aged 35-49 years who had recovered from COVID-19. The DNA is TGTGCCAGCAGCTTAGTAGTTGCGGCTTACTCCTACAATGAGCAGTTCTTC. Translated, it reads CASSLVVAAYSYNEQFF.